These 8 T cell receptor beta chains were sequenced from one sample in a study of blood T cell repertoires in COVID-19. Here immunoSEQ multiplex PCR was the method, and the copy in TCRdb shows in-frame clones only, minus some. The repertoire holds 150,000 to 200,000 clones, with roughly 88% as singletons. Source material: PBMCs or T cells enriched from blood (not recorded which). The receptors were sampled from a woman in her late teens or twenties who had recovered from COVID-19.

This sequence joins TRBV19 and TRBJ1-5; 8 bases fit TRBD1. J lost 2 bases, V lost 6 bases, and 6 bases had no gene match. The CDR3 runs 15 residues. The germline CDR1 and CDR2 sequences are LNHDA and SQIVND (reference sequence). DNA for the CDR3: TGTGCCAGTAGCAAGGGACAGGTTGGCAATCAGCCCCAGCATTTT. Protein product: CASSKGQVGNQPQHF.

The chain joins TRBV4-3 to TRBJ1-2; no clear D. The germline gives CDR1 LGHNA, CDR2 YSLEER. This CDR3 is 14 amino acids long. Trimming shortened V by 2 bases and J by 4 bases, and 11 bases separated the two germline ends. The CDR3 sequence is CASSQLADGYGYTF. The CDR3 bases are TGCGCCAGCAGCCAATTAGCGGATGGCTATGGCTACACCTTC.

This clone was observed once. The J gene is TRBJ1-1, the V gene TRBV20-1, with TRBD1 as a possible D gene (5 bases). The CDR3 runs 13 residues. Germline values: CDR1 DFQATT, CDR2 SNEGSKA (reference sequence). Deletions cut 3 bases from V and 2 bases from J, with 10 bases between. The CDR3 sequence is CSASSQGNTEAFF. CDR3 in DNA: TGCAGTGCTAGTAGCCAGGGAAACACTGAAGCTTTCTTT.

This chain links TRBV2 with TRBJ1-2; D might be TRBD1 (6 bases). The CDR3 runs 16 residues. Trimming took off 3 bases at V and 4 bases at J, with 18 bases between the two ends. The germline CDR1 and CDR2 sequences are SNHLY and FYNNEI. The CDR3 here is CASSDYGQTEPYGYTF. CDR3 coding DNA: TGTGCCAGCAGTGACTATGGACAGACGGAACCCTATGGCTACACCTTC.

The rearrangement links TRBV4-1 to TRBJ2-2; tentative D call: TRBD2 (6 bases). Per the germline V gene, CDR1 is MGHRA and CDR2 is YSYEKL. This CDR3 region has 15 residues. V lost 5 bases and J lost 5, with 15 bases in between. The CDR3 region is CASSYQAAGTGELFF. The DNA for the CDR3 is TGCGCCAGCAGCTATCAAGCTGCGGGGACCGGGGAGCTGTTTTTT.

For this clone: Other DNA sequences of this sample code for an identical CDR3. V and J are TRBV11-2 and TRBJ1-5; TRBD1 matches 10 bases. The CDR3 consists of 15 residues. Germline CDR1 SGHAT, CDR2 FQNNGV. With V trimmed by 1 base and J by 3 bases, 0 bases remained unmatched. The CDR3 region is CASSLGQGANQPQHF. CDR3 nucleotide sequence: TGTGCCAGCAGCTTAGGACAGGGGGCCAATCAGCCCCAGCATTTT.

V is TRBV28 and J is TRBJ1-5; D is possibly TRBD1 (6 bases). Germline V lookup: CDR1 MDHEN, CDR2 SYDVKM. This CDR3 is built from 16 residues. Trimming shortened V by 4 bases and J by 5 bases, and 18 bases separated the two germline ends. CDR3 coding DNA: TGTGCCAGCAGTTCAGGGGCGGGGGAACCTTATCAGCCCCAGCATTTT. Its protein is CASSSGAGEPYQPQHF. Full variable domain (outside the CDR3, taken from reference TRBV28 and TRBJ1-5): DVKVTQSSRYLVKRTGEKVFLECVQDMDHENMFWYRQDPGLGLRLIYFSYDVKMKEKGDIPEGYSVSREKKERFSLILESASTNQTSMYLCASSSGAGEPYQPQHFGDGTRLSIL.

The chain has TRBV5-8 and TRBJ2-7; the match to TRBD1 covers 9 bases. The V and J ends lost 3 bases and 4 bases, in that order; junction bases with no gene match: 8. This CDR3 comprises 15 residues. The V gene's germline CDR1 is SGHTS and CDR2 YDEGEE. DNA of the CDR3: TGTGCCAGCAGCTCCGGGACAGGGAATAGATACGAGCAGTACTTC. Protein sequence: CASSSGTGNRYEQYF.